The 25 T cell receptor beta chains reported below all come from one sample, sequenced in a study of T-cell reconstitution after alpha-beta-depleted transplantation in children. Unique molecular identifiers tagged the TCRbeta library. TCRdb called the PCR reads again in MiXCR, with one record for every CDR3 protein. The repertoire includes fewer than 550,000 distinct CDR3 sequences, roughly an eighth of them detected once, and about 15% sits in the top ten. Sample: PBMCs, mostly from graft donor cells, taken 180 days after TCRalphabeta/CD19-depleted stem cell transplant. These receptors originate from a female patient aged 2-15 years who had a stem cell transplant for aplastic anemia, so the T cells may come from the graft donor.

This clonotype was picked up a small number of times. CDR3 in amino acids: CATRPGDNGELFF. As DNA, the CDR3 is TGTGCCACCCGACCAGGGGATAACGGGGAGCTGTTTTTT. This chain connects TRBV15 to TRBJ2-2, with D tentatively TRBD1 (6 bases). The CDR3 is 13 residues long. V was pared by 8 bases and J by 7 bases, with 14 bases between. Germline values: CDR1 LNHNV, CDR2 YYDKDF (reference sequence).

This clonotype has more than one count but fewer than ten. This chain links TRBV19 with TRBJ1-1; D gene ambiguous. Deletions cut 3 bases from V and 5 bases from J, with 16 bases between. From germline, CDR1 is LNHDA and CDR2 SQIVND (reference sequence). The CDR3 covers 15 residues. CDR3: CASSILRSTFTEAFF. CDR3 sequence (DNA): TGTGCCAGTAGTATCCTCCGGAGCACCTTTACTGAAGCTTTCTTT.

In this sample, this clonotype turned up many times. The chain uses TRBV27 and TRBJ2-1, with 8 bases matching TRBD1. J was trimmed by 7 bases and V by 7 bases; bases with no gene match: 6. The CDR3 consists of 13 residues. Germline CDR1 reads MNHEY; CDR2 reads SMNVEV (reference sequence). The CDR3 spells CASNRRQGNEQFF. The DNA for the CDR3 is TGTGCCAGCAATAGGCGACAGGGGAATGAGCAGTTCTTC.

The chain is built from TRBV27 and TRBJ2-7; D remains unclear. V shed 0 bases and J shed 0 bases, with 9 bases lying between them. This CDR3 has 15 residues. Germline V gene lookup returns CDR1 MNHEY and CDR2 SMNVEV (reference sequence). CDR3 region: CASSLSAPSSYEQYF. The CDR3, as DNA: TGTGCCAGCAGTTTATCGGCACCCAGCTCCTACGAGCAGTACTTC.

The genes are TRBV20-1 and TRBJ2-3, with no clear D. The CDR3 extends over 14 amino acids. With 0 bases removed from V and 3 bases from J, the gap between germline ends came to 10 bases. The germline V gene has CDR1 DFQATT and CDR2 SNEGSKA (reference sequence). The CDR3 coding sequence is TGCAGTGCTAGAGAGCAGGATGGGACAGATACGCAGTATTTT. It translates to CSAREQDGTDTQYF.

This clonotype has more than one count but fewer than ten. V is TRBV20-1 and J is TRBJ1-2, with TRBD1 matching 8 bases. The germline V gene has CDR1 DFQATT and CDR2 SNEGSKA (reference sequence). J was trimmed by 4 bases and V by 5 bases; bases with no gene match: 6. CDR3 length: 13 residues. CDR3 DNA: TGCAGTGCTGTGATCAGGGGGCTCTATGGCTACACCTTC. Its translation is CSAVIRGLYGYTF.

This clonotype was counted a few times. The chain joins TRBV7-2 to TRBJ1-1; D uncertain. Deletions cut 0 bases from V and 10 bases from J, with 15 bases between. The CDR3 length is 14 residues. Germline V CDR1 and CDR2: SGHTA, FQGNSA. CDR3 DNA: TGTGCCAGCAGCTTAGCAGCGACGCCTAGGAGAGCTTTCTTT. It codes for CASSLAATPRRAFF.

The rearrangement joins TRBV19 to TRBJ2-7, with unresolved D. V was shortened by 5 bases and J by 3 bases, with 20 bases between the two germline ends. Looked up from germline, CDR1 is LNHDA and CDR2 is SQIVND (reference sequence). This CDR3 comprises 16 residues. The CDR3 region is CASSPGTNTPHYEQYF. DNA of the CDR3: TGTGCCAGTAGTCCAGGAACGAATACGCCCCACTACGAGCAGTACTTC.

This chain joins TRBV7-9 and TRBJ2-7; no reliable D call. This CDR3 is 17 amino acids long. The V gene's germline CDR1 is SEHNR and CDR2 FQNEAQ (reference sequence). V lost 1 base to trimming and J lost 2 bases, with 18 bases between them. The CDR3: CASSLDSYVGSPYEQYF. CDR3 nucleotide sequence: TGTGCCAGCAGCTTAGATTCTTACGTCGGCAGTCCCTACGAGCAGTACTTC. The variable domain in full, completed from reference TRBV7-9 and TRBJ2-7, reads DTGVSQNPRHKITKRGQNVTFRCDPISEHNRLYWYRQTLGQGPEFLTYFQNEAQLEKSRLLSDRFSAERPKGSFSTLEIQRTEQGDSAMYLCASSLDSYVGSPYEQYFGPGTRLTVT.

This clonotype was seen only a few times. This chain connects TRBV6-5 to TRBJ2-7, with D uncertain. The CDR3 spans 17 residues. V lost 6 bases and J lost 6, with 27 bases in between. The germline CDR1 and CDR2 sequences are MNHEY and SVGAGI. CDR3 coding DNA: TGTGCCAGCAGCTACACTCAAGACTGGGTAGAGCGCGGCGAGCAGTACGTC. Amino acid sequence: CASSYTQDWVERGEQYV.

This clonotype appeared a few times. The V gene is TRBV7-2, the J gene TRBJ2-3; 8 nucleotides agree with TRBD2. The CDR3 is 16 amino acids. V was clipped by 1 base and J by 11 bases; unmatched bases: 14. The V gene's germline CDR1 is SGHTA and CDR2 FQGNSA. CDR3 region: CASSLGFAGGRGGQYF. CDR3 sequence (DNA): TGTGCCAGCAGCTTAGGATTCGCGGGAGGCCGGGGGGGGCAGTATTTT.

This chain connects TRBV29-1 to TRBJ1-3; no reliable D call. The germline V gene has CDR1 SQVTM and CDR2 ANQGSEA. V lost 3 bases and J 2 bases, leaving 8 bases between the germline ends. The CDR3 sequence is 13 residues long. The CDR3 nucleotides are TGCAGCGTTGAGAACCGACCTGGAAACACCATATATTTT. Protein: CSVENRPGNTIYF.

V is TRBV10-3 and J is TRBJ2-7; 10 positions match TRBD1. The CDR3 has 15 residues. With 3 bases clipped from V and 3 bases from J, the junction kept 5 bases outside the gene matches. In germline, CDR1 is ENHRY, CDR2 SYGVKD. The CDR3 reads CAISEAGQGLYEQYV. CDR3 in DNA: TGTGCCATCAGTGAAGCGGGACAGGGGCTCTACGAGCAGTACGTC.

In this sample, this clonotype turned up a few times. The chain combines TRBV20-1 with TRBJ1-5, with 9 bases lining up with TRBD1. Unmatched junction bases numbered 8, after V lost 4 bases and J lost 4 bases. The germline V gene has CDR1 DFQATT and CDR2 SNEGSKA (reference sequence). The CDR3 spans 15 residues. The CDR3 loop is CSATSAGTGNQPQHF. CDR3 DNA: TGCAGTGCTACTTCCGCCGGGACAGGGAATCAGCCCCAGCATTTT.

Only a few counts were recorded for this clonotype. V usage is TRBV21-1 and J usage is TRBJ2-7; the table's TRBD1 call for D was not verified on the DNA. TRBV21-1 is a pseudogene locus. The CDR3 runs 16 residues. CDR3: CASSFNNRHRTYEQYV. In nucleotides, the CDR3 is TGTGCCAGCAGCTTTAACAATCGACACAGGACCTACGAGCAGTACGTC.

V is TRBV28 and J is TRBJ2-5; D remains ambiguous. Germline V CDR1 and CDR2: MDHEN, SYDVKM. The CDR3 covers 13 residues. Deletions cut 7 bases from V and 7 bases from J, with 16 bases between. The CDR3 here is CASTPRTSRTQYF. The CDR3 bases are TGTGCCAGCACCCCCCGCACCTCAAGGACCCAGTACTTC. Combining the CDR3 with reference TRBV28 and TRBJ2-5 gives the whole variable domain DVKVTQSSRYLVKRTGEKVFLECVQDMDHENMFWYRQDPGLGLRLIYFSYDVKMKEKGDIPEGYSVSREKKERFSLILESASTNQTSMYLCASTPRTSRTQYFGPGTRLLVL.

This clonotype was detected ten times or more. The rearrangement uses TRBV7-3 and TRBJ1-1, with a possible D match to TRBD1 (6 bases). The CDR3 spans 13 residues. Germline assignment: CDR1 SGHTA and CDR2 FQGTGA. V was clipped by 4 bases and J by 6 bases, with 12 bases between them. CDR3 bases: TGTGCCAGCAGCTACTACAGGGAGGCTGAAGCTTTCTTT. Residues: CASSYYREAEAFF.

In this sample, this clonotype turned up a few times. The V gene is TRBV27, the J gene TRBJ2-7; D gene unclear. CDR3 size: 13 residues. V lost 6 bases, J lost 0 bases, and 9 bases lay in between. Germline V gene data show CDR1 as MNHEY and CDR2 as SMNVEV (reference sequence). The CDR3 spells CASRRGGSYEQYV. The CDR3, as DNA: TGTGCCAGCAGACGCGGTGGCTCCTACGAGCAGTACGTC.

The genes are TRBV4-3 and TRBJ2-7; D possibly corresponds to TRBD2 (5 bases). Germline-derived CDR1 and CDR2 are LGHNA and YSLEER. The CDR3 length is 14 residues. The V end lost 7 bases, the J end lost 6 bases, and 19 bases lay between the germline ends. The CDR3 bases are TGCGCCAGCATTCAACGGCGGGCGGCCCTCGAGCAGTACGTC. Its protein product is CASIQRRAALEQYV.

This clonotype occurred a few times. The chain recombines TRBV5-1 with TRBJ2-1; 10 bases match TRBD2. Germline CDR1 and CDR2: SGHRS and YFSETQ. The junction had 13 bases not matched to a gene; V was cut back by 3 bases and J by 7 bases. This CDR3 has 17 amino acids. The CDR3, as DNA: TGCGCCAGCAGCTCGACCGCGCTTAGCGGGAGGCTAAATGAGCAGTTCTTC. Its translation is CASSSTALSGRLNEQFF.

This clonotype was counted between two and nine times. The chain couples TRBV10-3 to TRBJ2-3; 9 bases line up with TRBD2. The V gene's germline CDR1 is ENHRY and CDR2 SYGVKD. The junction had 10 bases not matched to a gene; V was cut back by 4 bases and J by 5 bases. The CDR3 covers 16 residues. The CDR3 protein is CAISGLTSGQLDTQYF. DNA for the CDR3: TGTGCCATCAGTGGATTGACTAGCGGCCAACTAGATACGCAGTATTTT.

The rearrangement links TRBV29-1 to TRBJ1-3; no firm D call. This CDR3 is built from 16 residues. Trimming cost V 6 bases and J 3 bases, with 21 bases left between them. Germline CDR1 SQVTM, CDR2 ANQGSEA. CDR3 sequence: CSVAPWGSGVGNTIYF. CDR3 nucleotides: TGCAGCGTCGCTCCCTGGGGAAGTGGGGTTGGAAACACCATATATTTT.

Worth noting for this clonotype: The junction shows a germline mismatch at one end, possibly a read error. The chain employs TRBV5-1 and TRBJ1-1; D unclear. CDR1 is SGHRS and CDR2 is YFSETQ in the germline V gene. This CDR3 is 13 amino acids long. DNA of the CDR3: TGCGCCAGCAGCCCCTTCTTGGCTGCTGAAGCTTTCTTC. This translates into CASSPFLAAEAFF.

V is TRBV20-1 and J is TRBJ2-7; D is perhaps TRBD1 or TRBD2 (6 bases each). Trimming removed 0 bases at V and 2 bases at J, with 14 bases between. There are 15 residues in the CDR3. Germline V gene data show CDR1 as DFQATT and CDR2 as SNEGSKA (reference sequence). As DNA, the CDR3 is TGCAGTGCTAGAGATCGGAGGGGACATCCCTACGAGCAGTACTTC. Its protein is CSARDRRGHPYEQYF.

This clonotype turned up a few times. The chain carries TRBV6-5 and TRBJ2-3; perhaps TRBD2 as D (7 bases). This CDR3 is built from 19 residues. The germline V and J ends were trimmed by 0 bases and 6 bases, with 25 bases remaining between them. Germline CDR1 reads MNHEY; CDR2 reads SVGAGI. The CDR3 sequence: CASSYSTGGAGVVADTQYF. CDR3 DNA: TGTGCCAGCAGTTACTCGACAGGAGGGGCGGGAGTGGTTGCGGATACGCAGTATTTT.